The 30 T cell receptor beta chains reported below all come from one sample, sequenced in a study of blood T cell repertoires in COVID-19. Data came from immunoSEQ multiplex PCR; TCRdb stores just in-frame clones and leaves some out. The table includes fewer than 250,000 clones, around four fifths detected once. Input material: peripheral blood. The receptors shown here come from an older woman with active or convalescent COVID-19.

This clone was seen once. The chain combines TRBV15 with TRBJ2-7; perhaps TRBD1 as D (6 bases). Germline V lookup: CDR1 LNHNV, CDR2 YYDKDF (reference sequence). The CDR3 is 15 amino acids. Trimming shortened V by 3 bases and J by 0 bases, and 12 bases separated the two germline ends. CDR3 DNA sequence: TGTGCCACCAGCAGGTCGGACAGCCCCTCCTACGAGCAGTACTTC. Its protein product is CATSRSDSPSYEQYF.

V is TRBV4-2 and J is TRBJ1-2; maybe TRBD1 (6 bases). Germline CDR1 reads LGHNA; CDR2 reads YNFKEQ. This CDR3 has 15 amino acids. V was clipped by 2 bases and J by 4 bases, with 14 bases between them. The CDR3 protein is CASSQFPGEGYGYTF. The CDR3 DNA sequence: TGTGCCAGCAGCCAATTCCCAGGGGAGGGCTATGGCTACACCTTC.

The V gene is TRBV7-8, the J gene TRBJ2-7; 11 bases fit TRBD2. Germline CDR1 and CDR2: SGHVS and FQNEAQ. The CDR3 totals 16 residues. V was pared by 2 bases and J by 3 bases, with 6 bases of the junction left unmatched. The CDR3 spells CASSLLIAGGFYEQYF. In nucleotides, the CDR3 is TGTGCCAGCAGCTTATTAATAGCGGGAGGGTTCTACGAGCAGTACTTC.

This sequence joins TRBV28 and TRBJ2-7; the D gene is possibly TRBD2 (5 bases). The CDR3 covers 19 residues. From germline, CDR1 is MDHEN and CDR2 SYDVKM. Trimming removed 6 bases at V and 3 bases at J, with 30 bases between. The CDR3 bases are TGTGCCAGCAGAACATCCCTAGCACGGTGGGGTTATGCTAACTACGAGCAGTACTTC. Its translation: CASRTSLARWGYANYEQYF.

CDR3 sequence reads: CASRGPSGSTDTQYF. CDR3 DNA sequence: TGTGCCAGCAGGGGACCTAGCGGGAGCACAGATACGCAGTATTTT. The J gene is TRBJ2-3, the V gene TRBV28, with 8 bases identical to TRBD2. This CDR3 comprises 15 residues. Unmatched junction bases numbered 5, after V lost 6 bases and J lost 0 bases. Germline CDR1 reads MDHEN; CDR2 reads SYDVKM.

This clone was detected once. The rearrangement joins TRBV18 to TRBJ1-1; D is possibly TRBD1 (5 bases). V lost 3 bases and J lost 5, with 13 bases in between. The CDR3 totals 14 residues. The germline V gene has CDR1 KGHSH and CDR2 LQKENI. In nucleotides, the CDR3 is TGTGCCAGCTCACCGCGGGGGGATTTGACTGAAGCTTTCTTT. This gives the protein CASSPRGDLTEAFF.

The chain couples TRBV6-5 to TRBJ1-1, with a weak D call TRBD1 (6 bases). V was cut by 2 bases and J by 4 bases, with 17 bases left in between. The germline V gene encodes CDR1 MNHEY and CDR2 SVGAGI. This CDR3 has 16 residues. The CDR3 nucleotides read TGTGCCAGCAGTTACATAAGAGCAGGGGTTCTCACTGAAGCTTTCTTT. It is translated as CASSYIRAGVLTEAFF.

The rearrangement links TRBV3-1 (or the pseudogene TRBV3-2) to TRBJ2-1; 12 bases match TRBD2. The germline V gene encodes CDR1 LGHDT and CDR2 YNNKEL (reference sequence). The CDR3 covers 16 residues. V shed 3 bases and J 4 bases; nucleotides not matched to a gene: 4. The CDR3 loop reads CASSHWTSGKYNEQFF. The CDR3 DNA is TGTGCCAGCAGCCACTGGACTAGCGGGAAATACAATGAGCAGTTCTTC.

The rearrangement uses TRBV5-5 and TRBJ2-1; 8 nucleotides align to TRBD1. After removal of 4 bases from V and 2 bases from J, the junction contained 5 bases not matched to a gene. The CDR3 totals 15 residues. Germline-derived CDR1 and CDR2 are SGHKS and YYEKEE (reference sequence). This CDR3 is CASSRGQGPYNEQFF. CDR3 DNA: TGTGCCAGCAGCCGAGGACAGGGTCCCTACAATGAGCAGTTCTTC.

The chain carries TRBV19 and TRBJ2-1, with a weak D call TRBD2 (6 bases). Germline V gives CDR1 LNHDA, CDR2 SQIVND (reference sequence). Trimming cost V 3 bases and J 8 bases, with 17 bases left between them. CDR3 length equals 15 residues. CDR3 nucleotides: TGTGCCAGTAGTATCCAGGGCGGGGCCTTCCATGAGCAGTTCTTC. It translates to CASSIQGGAFHEQFF.

The CDR3 reads CASSLIPRGYGYTF. The CDR3 DNA sequence: TGTGCCAGCAGTTTAATCCCCAGGGGCTATGGCTACACCTTC. This chain connects TRBV28 to TRBJ1-2, with D perhaps TRBD1 (6 bases). This CDR3 has 14 amino acids. The V and J ends lost 2 bases and 4 bases respectively, with 11 bases between them. In germline, CDR1 is MDHEN, CDR2 SYDVKM.

This clone was picked up one time. CDR3 amino acids: CASSLGPGGAPNEKLFF. For the CDR3, the DNA is TGTGCCAGCAGCTTGGGGCCAGGGGGCGCGCCTAATGAAAAACTGTTTTTT. This rearrangement joins TRBV5-5 to TRBJ1-4, with 8 bases identical to TRBD1. V was pared by 0 bases and J by 3 bases, with 7 bases of the junction left unmatched. The CDR3 has 17 amino acids. Germline assignment: CDR1 SGHKS and CDR2 YYEKEE (reference sequence). Full variable domain (outside the CDR3, taken from reference TRBV5-5 and TRBJ1-4): DAGVTQSPTHLIKTRGQQVTLRCSPISGHKSVSWYQQVLGQGPQFIFQYYEKEERGRGNFPDRFSARQFPNYSSELNVNALLLGDSALYLCASSLGPGGAPNEKLFFGSGTQLSVL.

This chain joins TRBV2 and TRBJ2-7; D is ambiguous. The germline CDR1 and CDR2 sequences are SNHLY and FYNNEI. The CDR3 is 15 residues long. The V gene lost 1 base and the J gene lost 3 bases, with 13 bases spanning the gap. Here the CDR3 reads CASSEGLEKYYEQYF. The DNA for the CDR3 is TGTGCCAGCAGTGAAGGGCTGGAGAAGTACTACGAGCAGTACTTC.

V gene TRBV19 combines with J gene TRBJ1-4; D perhaps matches TRBD1 (6 bases). The CDR3 runs to 15 residues. Germline V lookup: CDR1 LNHDA, CDR2 SQIVND (reference sequence). V was trimmed by 5 bases and J by 7 bases, leaving 17 bases between them. The CDR3, as DNA: TGTGCCAGTAGTGCCCGAGGAGGGGGGGTTGAAAAACTGTTTTTT. Translating it yields CASSARGGGVEKLFF.

This chain connects TRBV18 to TRBJ1-5; the D gene is possibly TRBD1 (5 bases). The CDR3 covers 15 residues. V dropped 2 bases and J dropped 7 bases, with 15 bases sitting between them. The germline CDR1 and CDR2 sequences are KGHSH and LQKENI. CDR3 sequence reads: CASSPDGGRSQPQHF. DNA of the CDR3: TGTGCCAGCTCACCAGACGGGGGGAGAAGCCAGCCCCAGCATTTT.

The rearrangement joins TRBV14 to TRBJ2-4; D call uncertain. V gave up 0 bases and J gave up 8 bases, with 11 bases separating them. This CDR3 region has 14 residues. The germline V gene encodes CDR1 SGHDN and CDR2 FVKESK. The CDR3 reads CASSQDRSNHIQYF. Written as DNA, the CDR3 is TGTGCCAGCAGCCAAGATAGAAGTAATCACATTCAGTACTTC.

V usage is TRBV4-1 and J usage is TRBJ2-7, with TRBD1 matching over 7 bases. The V and J ends lost 3 bases and 3 bases, in that order; junction bases with no gene match: 2. The germline gives CDR1 MGHRA, CDR2 YSYEKL. This CDR3 spans 13 amino acids. The CDR3 region is CASSHGQDYEQYF. The CDR3 DNA follows: TGCGCCAGCAGCCATGGACAGGACTACGAGCAGTACTTC.

V is TRBV2 and J is TRBJ2-7; 10 bases map to TRBD2. Looked up from germline, CDR1 is SNHLY and CDR2 is FYNNEI. This CDR3 comprises 14 residues. With V trimmed by 6 bases and J by 2 bases, 4 bases remained unmatched. CDR3 nucleotide sequence: TGTGCCAGCAGAAGGACTAGCGGAACCTACGAGCAGTACTTC. Amino acids: CASRRTSGTYEQYF.

In regard to this clone: At one end the junction does not follow the germline gene, possibly because of a read error. The V gene is TRBV7-7, the J gene TRBJ2-1, with a weak D call TRBD2 (6 bases). Germline loops: CDR1 SSHAT, CDR2 FNYEAQ (reference sequence). The CDR3 sequence is 14 residues long. In DNA form, the CDR3 reads TGTGCTAGCAGCTTGGGTGGAGGGGCGGAAGAGCAGTTCTTC. Its protein is CASSLGGGAEEQFF. Combining the CDR3 with reference TRBV7-7 and TRBJ2-1 gives the whole variable domain GAGVSQSPRYKVTKRGQDVTLRCDPISSHATLYWYQQALGQGPEFLTYFNYEAQPDKSGLPSDRFSAERPEGSISTLTIQRTEQRDSAMYRCASSLGGGAEEQFFGPGTRLTVL.

This clone was seen a single time. Its ends do not fully match the called genes, so a read error is possible. This chain connects TRBV28 to TRBJ1-4; 7 positions match TRBD1. The CDR3 has 15 amino acids. Germline V gene sequence: CDR1 MDHEN, CDR2 SYDVKM. Here the CDR3 DNA reads TGTGCCAGCAGTTCCCCTGACAGGGTCGGAGCCCGCGATGTTTTT. Residues: CASSSPDRVGARDVF.

This clone was detected a few times. The rearrangement joins TRBV7-6 to TRBJ2-1, with 7 positions matching TRBD1. Germline lookup yields CDR1 SGHVS and CDR2 FNYEAQ. The ends lost 1 base at V and 3 bases at J; junction bases unmatched: 0. This CDR3 comprises 14 residues. CDR3 in amino acids: CASSLGTGYNEQFF. The CDR3 nucleotides read TGTGCCAGCAGCTTAGGGACAGGCTACAATGAGCAGTTCTTC.

The rearrangement links TRBV27 to TRBJ2-1; 11 bases map to TRBD2. The V gene end was trimmed by 3 bases and the J gene end by 9 bases; junction bases not matched to a gene: 7. The CDR3 length is 15 residues. The germline gives CDR1 MNHEY, CDR2 SMNVEV (reference sequence). This chain's CDR3 is CASSFISGGVGEQFF. CDR3 coding DNA: TGTGCCAGCAGTTTCATTAGCGGGGGGGTCGGTGAGCAGTTCTTC.

This clone was counted once. A much larger clone sits a single nucleotide away, making a read error possible. The chain employs TRBV5-4 and TRBJ1-1, with 7 nucleotides matching TRBD1. Unmatched junction bases numbered 4, after V lost 2 bases and J lost 3 bases. This CDR3 has 14 amino acids. The germline V gene has CDR1 SGHNT and CDR2 YYREEE (reference sequence). CDR3 sequence: CASSFTGVDTEAFF. As DNA, the CDR3 is TGTGCCAGCAGCTTCACAGGGGTTGACACTGAAGCTTTCTTT.

V and J are TRBV28 and TRBJ1-2, with D maybe TRBD1 (5 bases). With 2 bases removed from V and 7 bases from J, the gap between germline ends came to 14 bases. This CDR3 is built from 14 residues. The V gene's germline CDR1 is MDHEN and CDR2 SYDVKM. CDR3 nucleotide sequence: TGTGCCAGCAGTTTACGGCTTGGGGCGAGTGGCTACACCTTC. Its translation: CASSLRLGASGYTF.

The J gene is TRBJ2-7, the V gene TRBV7-9, with 10 bases lining up with TRBD2. The CDR3 has 14 amino acids. Germline-derived CDR1 and CDR2 are SEHNR and FQNEAQ (reference sequence). V shed 5 bases and J 0 bases; nucleotides not matched to a gene: 1. As DNA, the CDR3 is TGTGCCAGCAGCGGGACTAGCGACTCCTACGAGCAGTACTTC. Protein sequence: CASSGTSDSYEQYF.

The chain is built from TRBV11-2 and TRBJ2-7, with 8 bases that match TRBD1. V dropped 5 bases and J dropped 6; count of bases not matched to a gene: 6. CDR3 length: 13 amino acids. Germline V gene lookup returns CDR1 SGHAT and CDR2 FQNNGV. The CDR3 loop is CASSTDRAGEQYV. CDR3 nucleotide sequence: TGTGCCAGCAGCACGGACAGGGCGGGCGAGCAGTACGTC.

The chain joins TRBV6-6 to TRBJ2-7; 8 nucleotides match TRBD2. Trimming took 2 bases from V and 2 from J; bases not matched to a gene: 2. The CDR3 is 14 amino acids. CDR1 and CDR2 from the germline V gene are MNHNY and SVGAGI (reference sequence). The CDR3 region is CASSYVRGAYEQYV. The CDR3, as DNA: TGTGCCAGCAGTTACGTGCGGGGGGCCTACGAGCAGTACGTC.

This clone was detected once. V is TRBV9 and J is TRBJ2-2; 8 bases align to TRBD2. Germline CDR1 is SGDLS and CDR2 is YYNGEE. The CDR3 totals 16 residues. Trimming cost V 0 bases and J 6 bases; bases outside gene matches: 7. The CDR3 DNA follows: TGTGCCAGCAGCGTAGAGCAAGCGGGAGTCTCCGGGGAGCTGTTTTTT. Amino acids: CASSVEQAGVSGELFF.

This sequence joins TRBV29-1 and TRBJ1-2; TRBD1 is a possible D gene (6 bases). V was shortened by 3 bases and J by 2 bases, with 13 bases between the two germline ends. Germline V gene sequence: CDR1 SQVTM, CDR2 ANQGSEA. The CDR3 contains 14 residues. The CDR3 DNA sequence: TGCAGCGTTGAGGGGGGGGCTATAAACTATGGCTACACCTTC. Translated: CSVEGGAINYGYTF. The full variable domain, completed using reference TRBV29-1 and TRBJ1-2, is SAVISQKPSRDICQRGTSLTIQCQVDSQVTMMFWYRQQPGQSLTLIATANQGSEATYESGFVIDKFPISRPNLTFSTLTVSNMSPEDSSIYLCSVEGGAINYGYTFGSGTRLTVV.

The chain carries TRBV11-3 and TRBJ2-2; possible D gene TRBD2, 5 bases. Germline lookup yields CDR1 SGHNT and CDR2 YENEEA. Between the trimmed V and J ends, which lost 4 bases and 3 bases, there was a span of 9 bases. The CDR3 is 14 residues long. CDR3 sequence (DNA): TGTGCCAGCAGCTCTTTCGGGGACACCGGGGAGCTGTTTTTT. This sequence encodes CASSSFGDTGELFF.